Sequencing of this T cell receptor beta chain was carried out in a study of T cell responses to AZD1222 COVID-19 vaccine. Study observations and caveats: Baseline seropositivity occurred in only a handful of AZD1222 recipients. Along spike, vaccine-associated CD4 TCRs were found throughout, with dominance at 160-218 and 743-854. White British donors predominated, females outnumbered males, and clonal diversity was possibly underestimated.

Trimming shortened V by 0 bases and J by 3 bases, and 11 bases separated the two germline ends. CDR1 LGHNA and CDR2 YSLEER come from the germline V gene. This CDR3 contains 15 residues. Turning to this clone: Its target is not known.

Data came from immunoSEQ multiplex PCR; TCRdb stores just in-frame clones and leaves some out. The table lists 100,000 to 150,000 clones, about 89% of them singletons. The sequence derives from an adult in good health. The starting material was peripheral blood, obtained on day 0 of MenACWY control vaccination. This sequence joins TRBV4-3 and TRBJ1-2; no firm D call. The CDR3 coding sequence is TGCGCCAGCAGCCAAGATCTGGATCCTGACTATGGCTACACCTTC. It translates to CASSQDLDPDYGYTF.